The 24 T cell receptor beta chains below come from one sample, sequenced in a study of T cells in Graves' hyperthyroidism and ophthalmopathy. Amplification of TCR beta CDR3 regions used RNA as the template. The primer set for the first-round RT-PCR of the TCR CDR3 was HTBI. Via MiXCR, TCRdb re-called the multiplex PCR reads, giving one row per CDR3 protein. The table includes about 180,000 distinct CDR3 sequences, approximately 15% detected once. Material: blood. These TCRs come from a woman aged 45-65 years with Graves' hyperthyroidism.

This clonotype was seen only a few times. V usage is TRBV6-2 or TRBV6-3 and J usage is TRBJ2-2; TRBD2 aligns across 12 bases. The CDR3 has 15 residues. V lost 5 bases and J lost 6; bases outside the gene matches: 4. CDR1 and CDR2 (germline): MNHEY, SVGEGT. The CDR3 DNA reads as TGTGCCAGCAGTATATCTAGCGGGAGGGCCGGGGAGCTGTTTTTT. Its protein is CASSISSGRAGELFF.

This clonotype has ten or more counts. V usage is TRBV5-1 and J usage is TRBJ1-4, with D hard to call. V dropped 3 bases and J dropped 8 bases, with 20 bases sitting between them. This CDR3 has 16 amino acids. The V gene's germline CDR1 is SGHRS and CDR2 YFSETQ. In DNA, the CDR3 is TGCGCCAGCAGCTCCCTTACGTCCCGGCGGGCGGAAAAACTGTTTTTT. Its protein product is CASSSLTSRRAEKLFF.

At least ten counts were recorded for this clonotype. V is TRBV20-1 and J is TRBJ1-4; a possible D gene is TRBD1 (5 bases). The CDR3 is 13 residues long. Looked up from germline, CDR1 is DFQATT and CDR2 is SNEGSKA (reference sequence). Trimming pared 5 bases from V and 5 bases from J, leaving 12 bases between. CDR3 protein: CSALGGTNEKLFF. The CDR3 DNA is TGCAGTGCTCTCGGCGGGACGAATGAAAAACTGTTTTTT.

This clonotype was counted at least ten times. The chain recombines TRBV27 with TRBJ1-2, with D perhaps matching TRBD1 (5 bases). CDR1 is MNHEY, CDR2 SMNVEV, per germline (reference sequence). The CDR3 covers 13 residues. The V end was cut by 3 bases, the J end by 6 bases, with 11 bases between. DNA of the CDR3: TGTGCCAGCAGTTTTCTCGGCAGGGATGGCTACACCTTC. Its protein product is CASSFLGRDGYTF.

This clonotype appeared a single time. V usage is TRBV3-1 and J usage is TRBJ2-3, with 9 bases aligning to TRBD1. Germline V gives CDR1 LGHDT, CDR2 YNNKEL (reference sequence). The CDR3 has 15 residues. J gave up 6 bases and V 2 bases, and 6 bases lay outside the gene matches. CDR3 sequence: CASSQPDRGSDTQYF. CDR3 nucleotide sequence: TGTGCCAGCAGCCAACCGGACAGGGGATCGGATACGCAGTATTTT.

This clonotype was seen many times. This chain links TRBV5-1 with TRBJ1-1; D is unresolved. Trimming removed 0 bases from V and 1 base from J, with 7 bases in between. This CDR3 comprises 14 residues. Germline CDR1 is SGHRS and CDR2 is YFSETQ. The CDR3 DNA sequence: TGCGCCAGCAGCTTGGGACCAAGGAACACTGAAGCTTTCTTT. Translation: CASSLGPRNTEAFF.

This clonotype was counted many times. The chain has TRBV12-3 or TRBV12-4 and TRBJ2-7, with TRBD1 identical over 8 bases. This CDR3 is built from 14 residues. J was trimmed by 3 bases and V by 2 bases; bases with no gene match: 3. In DNA, the CDR3 is TGTGCCAGCAGTTTAATGACAGGGGTCTACGAGCAGTACTTC. Its translation is CASSLMTGVYEQYF.

As concerns this clonotype: One end of the junction varies from germline; a read error may be responsible. The chain links TRBV7-7 to TRBJ2-5; tentatively, D is TRBD2 (6 bases). The CDR3 is made up of 15 amino acids. CDR1 and CDR2 from the germline V gene are SSHAT and FNYEAQ (reference sequence). The CDR3 DNA is TGTGCTAGCAGCTTAGTGGGGACTCGGCAAGAGACCCAGTACTTC. Protein product: CASSLVGTRQETQYF.

This clonotype was found a few times. V usage is TRBV20-1 and J usage is TRBJ1-1, with 8 bases lining up with TRBD1. The V and J ends lost 1 base and 3 bases, in that order; junction bases with no gene match: 19. The CDR3 sequence is 19 residues long. From germline, CDR1 is DFQATT and CDR2 SNEGSKA (reference sequence). The CDR3 spells CSARGWDYRGAQQDTEAFF. DNA of the CDR3: TGCAGTGCTAGAGGGTGGGATTACAGGGGGGCCCAGCAGGACACTGAAGCTTTCTTT.

This clonotype was detected many times. The chain couples TRBV20-1 to TRBJ1-2; D gene uncertain. Germline V gives CDR1 DFQATT, CDR2 SNEGSKA (reference sequence). The V and J ends lost 3 bases and 4 bases respectively, with 12 bases between them. This CDR3 has 13 residues. The CDR3 protein is CSASPPRPYGYTF. The CDR3 DNA follows: TGCAGTGCTAGTCCTCCGCGCCCCTATGGCTACACCTTC.

In its sample, this clonotype was seen many times. The V gene is TRBV29-1, the J gene TRBJ2-7; D perhaps matches TRBD2 (5 bases). The germline CDR1 and CDR2 sequences are SQVTM and ANQGSEA. The CDR3 covers 13 residues. V lost 0 bases and J 4 bases, leaving 10 bases between the germline ends. The CDR3, as DNA: TGCAGCGTTGAAGACAGCGGACCATACGAGCAGTACTTC. It translates to CSVEDSGPYEQYF.

This clonotype was seen just once. J is TRBJ2-3 and V is TRBV5-1; tentative D call: TRBD2 (6 bases). Germline CDR1 reads SGHRS; CDR2 reads YFSETQ. The CDR3 has 14 amino acids. Deletions cut 4 bases from V and 5 bases from J, with 14 bases between. Here the CDR3 DNA reads TGCGCCAGCAGCCCCGGGGACTCTGGAGATACGCAGTATTTT. Protein sequence: CASSPGDSGDTQYF.

In its sample, this clonotype was seen many times. The CDR3 nucleotides are TGTGCCATCAGTGAGACGGGACAGGGGGTCACCGGGGAGCTGTTTTTT. Encoded protein: CAISETGQGVTGELFF. This chain connects TRBV10-3 to TRBJ2-2, with 11 bases matching TRBD1. The CDR3 is made up of 16 amino acids. After removal of 2 bases from V and 4 bases from J, the junction contained 3 bases not matched to a gene. Germline CDR1 and CDR2: ENHRY and SYGVKD.

This clonotype was counted ten times or more. The rearrangement joins TRBV29-1 to TRBJ1-3; D is perhaps TRBD1 (6 bases). There are 12 residues in the CDR3. Germline CDR1 SQVTM, CDR2 ANQGSEA. V lost 0 bases to trimming and J lost 16 bases, with 16 bases between them. This chain's CDR3 is CSVEDNGQIRYF. CDR3 bases: TGCAGCGTTGAAGATAACGGACAGATCCGGTATTTT. Full variable domain (rest looked up from reference TRBV29-1 and TRBJ1-3): SAVISQKPSRDICQRGTSLTIQCQVDSQVTMMFWYRQQPGQSLTLIATANQGSEATYESGFVIDKFPISRPNLTFSTLTVSNMSPEDSSIYLCSVEDNGQIRYFGEGSWLTVV.

This clonotype was observed at least ten times. This rearrangement joins TRBV7-6 to TRBJ1-1; D gene unclear. Germline V gives CDR1 SGHVS, CDR2 FNYEAQ. The CDR3 loop spans 13 amino acids. Trimming shortened V by 3 bases and J by 5 bases, and 10 bases separated the two germline ends. DNA of the CDR3: TGTGCCAGCAGCTTTGGGGAATCTACTGAAGCTTTCTTT. Amino acids: CASSFGESTEAFF.

Many counts were recorded for this clonotype. This CDR3 is CSAKYREIWGSDYGYTF. The DNA for the CDR3 is TGCAGTGCTAAGTATCGGGAGATTTGGGGATCCGACTATGGCTACACCTTC. This chain links TRBV20-1 with TRBJ1-2; no reliable D call. Germline V gene sequence: CDR1 DFQATT, CDR2 SNEGSKA (reference sequence). V shed 4 bases and J shed 3 bases, with 24 bases lying between them. This CDR3 is 17 amino acids long.

This clonotype came up many times. V and J are TRBV6-1 and TRBJ2-1; possibly TRBD1 or TRBD2 for D (5 bases each). The germline V gene encodes CDR1 MNHNS and CDR2 SASEGT. Trimming pared 7 bases from V and 7 bases from J, leaving 14 bases between. The length of the CDR3 is 13 residues. The CDR3 nucleotides are TGTGCCAGCACTCGACTCGAGGGGAATGAGCAGTTCTTC. As protein: CASTRLEGNEQFF.

This clonotype appeared many times. The rearrangement joins TRBV7-2 to TRBJ1-5; D is unresolved. The CDR3 covers 13 residues. Per germline, CDR1 SGHTA and CDR2 FQGNSA. The germline V and J ends were trimmed by 1 base and 4 bases, with 5 bases remaining between them. CDR3 region: CASSLDWNQPQHF. The CDR3 region has the DNA TGTGCCAGCAGCTTAGACTGGAATCAGCCCCAGCATTTT. Full variable domain (missing parts from reference TRBV7-2 and TRBJ1-5): GAGVSQSPSNKVTEKGKDVELRCDPISGHTALYWYRQSLGQGLEFLIYFQGNSAPDKSGLPSDRFSAERTGGSVSTLTIQRTQQEDSAVYLCASSLDWNQPQHFGDGTRLSIL.

This clonotype has a count of ten or more. J is TRBJ2-1 and V is TRBV4-1; the D is unclear. Trimming took off 0 bases at V and 10 bases at J, with 7 bases between the two ends. The CDR3 totals 12 residues. Germline values: CDR1 MGHRA, CDR2 YSYEKL. The CDR3 protein is CASSQDGWEQFF. DNA of the CDR3: TGCGCCAGCAGCCAAGATGGGTGGGAGCAGTTCTTC.

Ten or more counts support this clonotype. The V call is TRBV28, the J call TRBJ2-3, with 9 bases lining up with TRBD2. Unmatched junction bases numbered 22, after V lost 6 bases and J lost 3 bases. Per the germline V gene, CDR1 is MDHEN and CDR2 is SYDVKM. This CDR3 region has 20 residues. The CDR3 protein is CASRQPRLNSGGVRTDTQYF. CDR3 coding DNA: TGTGCCAGCAGACAGCCCAGACTTAATAGCGGGGGAGTGAGGACAGATACGCAGTATTTT.

V and J are TRBV27 and TRBJ1-5; D perhaps matches TRBD1 (6 bases). CDR1 is MNHEY, CDR2 SMNVEV, per germline (reference sequence). V was pared by 7 bases and J by 7 bases, with 14 bases between. The CDR3 length is 13 residues. The CDR3 is CASTPTGSQPQHF. The CDR3 coding sequence is TGTGCCAGCACTCCCACAGGGAGCCAGCCCCAGCATTTT.

This clonotype was recorded at least ten times. The rearrangement uses TRBV18 and TRBJ1-5; unclear D gene. The CDR3 spans 14 residues. Trimming removed 3 bases from V and 5 bases from J, with 11 bases in between. The V gene's germline CDR1 is KGHSH and CDR2 LQKENI. DNA of the CDR3: TGTGCCAGCTCACCGCGGGGTACTGATCAGCCCCAGCATTTT. Protein: CASSPRGTDQPQHF.

This clonotype occurred many times. The chain uses TRBV20-1 and TRBJ1-2, with D maybe TRBD1 (6 bases). Trimming left V 0 bases short and J 6 bases short, with 17 bases between. CDR1 and CDR2 (germline): DFQATT, SNEGSKA (reference sequence). The CDR3 loop spans 15 amino acids. The CDR3 sequence: CSAREAVGHKNGYTF. The CDR3 bases are TGCAGTGCTAGAGAGGCGGTGGGACATAAGAATGGCTACACCTTC.

The gene calls are TRBV27 and TRBJ1-2; perhaps TRBD1 as D (6 bases). CDR1 and CDR2 (germline): MNHEY, SMNVEV (reference sequence). Trimming stripped 0 bases from V and 9 bases from J, with 11 bases between. CDR3 size: 13 residues. The CDR3 region is CASSLSHTGRYTF. CDR3 bases: TGTGCCAGCAGTTTATCCCACACAGGGCGCTACACCTTC.